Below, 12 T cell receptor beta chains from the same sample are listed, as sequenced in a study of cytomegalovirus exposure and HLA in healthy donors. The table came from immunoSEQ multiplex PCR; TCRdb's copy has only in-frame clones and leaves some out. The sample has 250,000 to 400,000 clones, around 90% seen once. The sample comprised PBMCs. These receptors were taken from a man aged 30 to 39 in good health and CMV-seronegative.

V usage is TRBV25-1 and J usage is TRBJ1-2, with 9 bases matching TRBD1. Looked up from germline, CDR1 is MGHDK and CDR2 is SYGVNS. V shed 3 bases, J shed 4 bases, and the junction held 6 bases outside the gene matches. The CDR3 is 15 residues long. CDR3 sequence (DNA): TGTGCCAGCAGTGAGGCCGGGACAGGGATCTATGGCTACACCTTC. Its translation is CASSEAGTGIYGYTF.

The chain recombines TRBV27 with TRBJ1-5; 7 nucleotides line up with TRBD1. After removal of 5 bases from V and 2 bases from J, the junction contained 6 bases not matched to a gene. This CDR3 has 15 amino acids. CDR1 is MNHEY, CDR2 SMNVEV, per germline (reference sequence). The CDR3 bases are TGTGCCAGCAGTGCCAGGGGGTTTGGCAATCAGCCCCAGCATTTT. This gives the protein CASSARGFGNQPQHF.

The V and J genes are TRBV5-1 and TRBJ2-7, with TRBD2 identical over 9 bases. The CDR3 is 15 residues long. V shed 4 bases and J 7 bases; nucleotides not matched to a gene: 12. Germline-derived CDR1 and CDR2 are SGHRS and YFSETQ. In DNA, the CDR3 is TGCGCCAGCAGCCGGGAGGTAGCGGGGGCGAGGGAGCAGTACTTC. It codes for CASSREVAGAREQYF.

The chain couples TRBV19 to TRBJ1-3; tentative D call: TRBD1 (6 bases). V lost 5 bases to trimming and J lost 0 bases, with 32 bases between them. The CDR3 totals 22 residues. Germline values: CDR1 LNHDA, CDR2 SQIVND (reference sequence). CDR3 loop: CASSWGLLQGLETPSSGNTIYF. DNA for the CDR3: TGTGCCAGTAGTTGGGGGCTGCTACAGGGCCTCGAAACCCCATCCTCTGGAAACACCATATATTTT.

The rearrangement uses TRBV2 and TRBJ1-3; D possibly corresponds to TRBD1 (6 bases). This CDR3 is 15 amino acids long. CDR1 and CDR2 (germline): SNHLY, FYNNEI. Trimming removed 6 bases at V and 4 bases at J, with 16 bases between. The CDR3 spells CASRNPGQSGNTIYF. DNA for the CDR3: TGTGCCAGCAGAAACCCGGGACAATCCGGAAACACCATATATTTT.

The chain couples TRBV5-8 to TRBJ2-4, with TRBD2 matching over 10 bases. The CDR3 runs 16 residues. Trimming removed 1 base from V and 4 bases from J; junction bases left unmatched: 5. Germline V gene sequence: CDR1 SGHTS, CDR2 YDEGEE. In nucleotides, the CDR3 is TGTGCCAGCAGCTTGATACTAGCGGGGAAGAAAAACATTCAGTACTTC. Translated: CASSLILAGKKNIQYF.

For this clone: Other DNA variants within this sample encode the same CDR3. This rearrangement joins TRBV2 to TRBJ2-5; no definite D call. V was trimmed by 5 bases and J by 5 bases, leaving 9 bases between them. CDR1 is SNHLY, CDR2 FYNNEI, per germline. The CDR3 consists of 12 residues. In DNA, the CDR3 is TGTGCCAGCAGTCAACTAAGGGAGACCCAGTACTTC. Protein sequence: CASSQLRETQYF.

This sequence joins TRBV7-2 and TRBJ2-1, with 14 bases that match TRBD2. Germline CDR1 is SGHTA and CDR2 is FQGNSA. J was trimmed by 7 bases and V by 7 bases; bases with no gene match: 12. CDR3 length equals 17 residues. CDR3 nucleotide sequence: TGTGCCAGCACCGCGAGGGGGGGACTAGCGGGGGTGAATGAGCAGTTCTTC. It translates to CASTARGGLAGVNEQFF.

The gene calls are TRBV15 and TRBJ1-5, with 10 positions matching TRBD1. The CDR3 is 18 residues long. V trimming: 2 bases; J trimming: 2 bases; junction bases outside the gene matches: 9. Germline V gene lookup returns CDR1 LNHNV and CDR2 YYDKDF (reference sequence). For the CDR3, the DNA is TGTGCCACCAGCAGACTTCTGGGGACAGGGGCGGGCAATCAGCCCCAGCATTTT. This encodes CATSRLLGTGAGNQPQHF.

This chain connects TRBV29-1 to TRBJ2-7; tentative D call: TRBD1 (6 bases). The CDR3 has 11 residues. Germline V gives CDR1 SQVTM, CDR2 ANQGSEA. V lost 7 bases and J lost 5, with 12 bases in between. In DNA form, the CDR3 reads TGCAGCGGGAAACAGGGCCACGAGCAGTACTTC. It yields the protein CSGKQGHEQYF.

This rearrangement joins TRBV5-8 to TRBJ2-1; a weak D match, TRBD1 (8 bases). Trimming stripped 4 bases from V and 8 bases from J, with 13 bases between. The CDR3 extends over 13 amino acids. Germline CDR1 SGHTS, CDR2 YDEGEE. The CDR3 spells CASSLQGGDEQFF. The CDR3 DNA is TGTGCCAGCAGCCTACAGGGGGGGGATGAGCAGTTCTTC.

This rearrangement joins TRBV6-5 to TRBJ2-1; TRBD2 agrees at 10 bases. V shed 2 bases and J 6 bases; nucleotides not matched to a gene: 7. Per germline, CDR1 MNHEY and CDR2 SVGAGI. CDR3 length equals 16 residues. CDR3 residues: CASSYESSGGGNEQFF. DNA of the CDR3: TGTGCCAGCAGTTACGAGTCTAGCGGGGGAGGCAATGAGCAGTTCTTC.